This passage covers 8 T cell receptor beta chains from one sample sequenced in a study of technical replicates of blood from a few donors. The table came from immunoSEQ multiplex PCR; TCRdb's copy has only in-frame clones and leaves some out. The sample lists 80,000 to 95,000 clones; around 94% were seen once. Sample: T cells isolated from PBMCs. Receptor source: a human donor in good health.

This sequence joins TRBV11-2 and TRBJ2-2; possibly TRBD1 for D (5 bases). Deletions cut 5 bases from V and 1 base from J, with 8 bases between. This CDR3 spans 14 amino acids. CDR1 is SGHAT and CDR2 is FQNNGV in the germline V gene. The CDR3 reads CASSVQGNTGELFF. For the CDR3, the DNA is TGTGCCAGCAGCGTTCAGGGGAACACCGGGGAGCTGTTTTTT.

The CDR3 DNA is TGTGCCAGCAGCGAACAGGGATCCTATGGCTACACCTTC. Amino acids: CASSEQGSYGYTF. The genes are TRBV6-1 and TRBJ1-2; weak D call: TRBD1 (6 bases). This CDR3 is 13 amino acids long. Looked up from germline, CDR1 is MNHNS and CDR2 is SASEGT. Between the trimmed V and J ends, which lost 6 bases and 4 bases, there was a span of 12 bases.

V is TRBV7-2 and J is TRBJ2-3; D is perhaps TRBD1 (6 bases). This CDR3 region has 15 residues. Per germline, CDR1 SGHTA and CDR2 FQGNSA. V was cut by 5 bases and J by 0 bases, with 12 bases left in between. The CDR3 is CASSRTVRSTDTQYF. In nucleotides, the CDR3 is TGTGCCAGCAGCCGGACAGTAAGGAGCACAGATACGCAGTATTTT. Filled out from reference TRBV7-2 and TRBJ2-3, the complete variable domain reads GAGVSQSPSNKVTEKGKDVELRCDPISGHTALYWYRQSLGQGLEFLIYFQGNSAPDKSGLPSDRFSAERTGGSVSTLTIQRTQQEDSAVYLCASSRTVRSTDTQYFGPGTRLTVL.

The chain has TRBV5-5 and TRBJ2-7; a weak D match, TRBD2 (5 bases). Between the trimmed V and J ends, which lost 1 base and 6 bases, there was a span of 14 bases. The germline V gene encodes CDR1 SGHKS and CDR2 YYEKEE (reference sequence). CDR3 size: 14 residues. The CDR3 region is CASSLIMMRVEQYF. As DNA, the CDR3 is TGTGCCAGCAGCTTGATAATGATGAGGGTCGAGCAGTACTTC. Looking up the rest from reference TRBV5-5 and TRBJ2-7 gives the full variable domain: DAGVTQSPTHLIKTRGQQVTLRCSPISGHKSVSWYQQVLGQGPQFIFQYYEKEERGRGNFPDRFSARQFPNYSSELNVNALLLGDSALYLCASSLIMMRVEQYFGPGTRLTVT.

The chain is built from TRBV18 and TRBJ1-1, with D tentatively TRBD1 (5 bases). This CDR3 has 13 residues. The V gene lost 8 bases and the J gene lost 7 bases, with 17 bases spanning the gap. Germline V CDR1 and CDR2: KGHSH, LQKENI. CDR3 in amino acids: CASHTQGWGEAFF. The CDR3 coding sequence is TGTGCCAGCCATACGCAGGGTTGGGGTGAAGCTTTCTTT.

This chain joins TRBV19 and TRBJ2-7; no reliable D call. Germline lookup yields CDR1 LNHDA and CDR2 SQIVND (reference sequence). Trimming took 4 bases from V and 6 from J, leaving 7 bases between them. The length of the CDR3 is 11 residues. CDR3 amino acids: CASSNRSEQYF. CDR3 bases: TGTGCCAGTAGTAACCGGAGCGAGCAGTACTTC.

V gene TRBV6-1 combines with J gene TRBJ1-5; 7 nucleotides align to TRBD1. The CDR3 extends over 15 amino acids. J was trimmed by 4 bases and V by 2 bases; bases with no gene match: 5. Germline V gene lookup returns CDR1 MNHNS and CDR2 SASEGT. The CDR3 here is CASSELDRVNQPQHF. The CDR3 DNA follows: TGTGCCAGCAGTGAACTAGACAGGGTTAATCAGCCCCAGCATTTT.

This clone was observed once. The chain has TRBV6-1 and TRBJ1-4; D remains ambiguous. V gave up 5 bases and J gave up 0 bases, with 10 bases separating them. In germline, CDR1 is MNHNS, CDR2 SASEGT. There are 15 residues in the CDR3. In nucleotides, the CDR3 is TGTGCCAGCAGTCCTATTGGTGCAACTAATGAAAAACTGTTTTTT. It codes for CASSPIGATNEKLFF.